This T cell receptor beta chain was sequenced in a study of T cells after yellow fever vaccination. Study summary: Memory subsets EM, EMRA, CM and Tscm were separated by sorting based on CD3, CD45RA, CCR7 and CD95. Findings and caveats of the study: Few clonotypes appeared in both CD4 and CD8 compartments.

They built TCR cDNA with 5'RACE template switching, a step that put in a universal primer site and UMIs. MiXCR was run by TCRdb on the 5' RACE reads, yielding one entry per CDR3 protein. The data show over 20,000 distinct CDR3 sequences, 5.5% seen once. This clonotype was observed at least ten times. Germline V gene sequence: CDR1 SGHNT, CDR2 YYREEE (reference sequence). The CDR3 runs 16 residues. Unmatched junction bases numbered 11, after V lost 4 bases and J lost 3 bases. This chain uses TRBV5-4 with TRBJ2-5; 8 bases are shared with TRBD2. Sequenced material: PBMCs, either bulk or a sorted T-cell subset (CD4+, CD8+, memory, or dextramer-sorted; not recorded which), taken 15 days after the yellow fever booster vaccination. The receptor's source is a man in his thirties or forties who received the YFV17D yellow fever vaccine. Here the CDR3 reads CASSPSGLAGKETQYF. The CDR3, as DNA: TGTGCCAGCAGCCCCTCCGGGCTAGCGGGCAAAGAGACCCAGTACTTC.